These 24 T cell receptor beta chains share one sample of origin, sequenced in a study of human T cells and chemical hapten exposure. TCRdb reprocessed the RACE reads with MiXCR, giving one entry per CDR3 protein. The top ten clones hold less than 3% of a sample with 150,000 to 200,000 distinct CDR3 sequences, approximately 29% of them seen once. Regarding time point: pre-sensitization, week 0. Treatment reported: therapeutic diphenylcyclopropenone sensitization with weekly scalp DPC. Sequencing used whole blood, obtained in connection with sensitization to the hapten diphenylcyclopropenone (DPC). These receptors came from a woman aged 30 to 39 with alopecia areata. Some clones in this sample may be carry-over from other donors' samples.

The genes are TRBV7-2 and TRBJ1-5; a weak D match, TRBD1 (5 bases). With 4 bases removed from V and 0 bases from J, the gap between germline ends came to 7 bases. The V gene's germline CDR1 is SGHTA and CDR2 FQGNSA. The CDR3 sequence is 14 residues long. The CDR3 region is CASSYTGSNQPQHF. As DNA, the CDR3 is TGTGCCAGCAGCTACACAGGTAGCAATCAGCCCCAGCATTTT.

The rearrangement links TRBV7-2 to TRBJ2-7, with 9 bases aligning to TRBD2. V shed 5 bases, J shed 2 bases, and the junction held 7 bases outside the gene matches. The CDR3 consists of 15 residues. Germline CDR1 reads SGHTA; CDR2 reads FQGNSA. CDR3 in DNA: TGTGCCAGCAGCCCCCGGACTAGCGTCACCTACGAGCAGTACTTC. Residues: CASSPRTSVTYEQYF.

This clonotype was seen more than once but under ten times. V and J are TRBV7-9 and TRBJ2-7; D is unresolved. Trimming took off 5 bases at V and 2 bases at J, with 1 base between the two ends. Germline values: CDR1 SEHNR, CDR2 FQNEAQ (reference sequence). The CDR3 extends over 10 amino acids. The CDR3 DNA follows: TGTGCCAGCAGCCCCTACGAGCAGTACTTC. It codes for CASSPYEQYF.

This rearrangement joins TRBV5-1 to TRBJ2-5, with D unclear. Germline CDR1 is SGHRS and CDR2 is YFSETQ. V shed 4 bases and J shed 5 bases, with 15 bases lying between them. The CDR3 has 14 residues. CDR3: CASSIGRVHETQYF. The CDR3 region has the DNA TGCGCCAGCAGCATCGGACGGGTTCATGAGACCCAGTACTTC.

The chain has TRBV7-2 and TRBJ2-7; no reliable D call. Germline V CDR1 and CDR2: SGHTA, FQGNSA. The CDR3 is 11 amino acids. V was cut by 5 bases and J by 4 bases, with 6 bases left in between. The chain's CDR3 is CASSNRYEQYF. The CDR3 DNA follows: TGTGCCAGCAGCAACCGGTACGAGCAGTACTTC. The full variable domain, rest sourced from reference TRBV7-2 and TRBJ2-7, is GAGVSQSPSNKVTEKGKDVELRCDPISGHTALYWYRQSLGQGLEFLIYFQGNSAPDKSGLPSDRFSAERTGGSVSTLTIQRTQQEDSAVYLCASSNRYEQYFGPGTRLTVT.

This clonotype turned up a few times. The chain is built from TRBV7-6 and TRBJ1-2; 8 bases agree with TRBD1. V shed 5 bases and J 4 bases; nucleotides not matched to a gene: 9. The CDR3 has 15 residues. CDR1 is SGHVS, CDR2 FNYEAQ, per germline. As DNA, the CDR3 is TGTGCCAGCAGCGCCTGGACAGGGATCGGCTATGGCTACACCTTC. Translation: CASSAWTGIGYGYTF.

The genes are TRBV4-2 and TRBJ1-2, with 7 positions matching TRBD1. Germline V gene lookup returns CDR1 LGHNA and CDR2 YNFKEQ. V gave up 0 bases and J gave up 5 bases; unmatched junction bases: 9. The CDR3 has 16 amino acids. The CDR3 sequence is CASSQDPADRLYGYTF. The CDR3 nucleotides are TGTGCCAGCAGCCAAGATCCCGCGGACAGGCTTTATGGCTACACCTTC.

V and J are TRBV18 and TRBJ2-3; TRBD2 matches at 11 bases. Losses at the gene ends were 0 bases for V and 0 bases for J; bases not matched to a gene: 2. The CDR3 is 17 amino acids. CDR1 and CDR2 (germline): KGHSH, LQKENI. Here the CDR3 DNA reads TGTGCCAGCTCACCACCCAGACTAGCGGGGAGCACAGATACGCAGTATTTT. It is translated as CASSPPRLAGSTDTQYF.

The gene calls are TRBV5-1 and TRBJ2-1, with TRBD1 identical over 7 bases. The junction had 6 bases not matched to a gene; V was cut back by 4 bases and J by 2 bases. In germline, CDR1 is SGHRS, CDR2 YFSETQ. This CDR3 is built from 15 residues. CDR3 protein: CASSPRQGAYNEQFF. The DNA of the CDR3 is TGCGCCAGCAGCCCTAGACAGGGTGCCTACAATGAGCAGTTCTTC.

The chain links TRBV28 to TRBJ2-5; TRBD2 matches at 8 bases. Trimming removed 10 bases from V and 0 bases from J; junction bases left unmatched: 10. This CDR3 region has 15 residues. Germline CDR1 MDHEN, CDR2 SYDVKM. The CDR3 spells CATAGGPLHQETQYF. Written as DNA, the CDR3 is TGTGCCACTGCGGGAGGCCCTCTGCACCAAGAGACCCAGTACTTC.

The CDR3 DNA sequence: TGTGCCAGCAGGGGGACAGGGGGGGAGCCCCAGCATTTT. It codes for CASRGTGGEPQHF. The rearrangement links TRBV21-1 to TRBJ1-5; the table's TRBD1 call for D was not verified on the DNA. TRBV21-1 represents a pseudogene. The CDR3 has 13 residues.

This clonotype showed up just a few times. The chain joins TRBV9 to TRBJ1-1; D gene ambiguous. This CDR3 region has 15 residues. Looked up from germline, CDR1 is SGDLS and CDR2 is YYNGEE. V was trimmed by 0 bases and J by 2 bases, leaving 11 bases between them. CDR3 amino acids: CASSVDAELNTEAFF. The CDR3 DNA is TGTGCCAGCAGCGTAGACGCAGAGTTAAACACTGAAGCTTTCTTT.

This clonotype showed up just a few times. The CDR3 sequence: CASSLAPTSGLGQYF. For the CDR3, the DNA is TGCGCCAGCAGCTTGGCCCCGACTAGCGGTTTGGGGCAGTACTTC. V usage is TRBV5-1 and J usage is TRBJ2-7; 9 bases are a match to TRBD2. Looked up from germline, CDR1 is SGHRS and CDR2 is YFSETQ. CDR3 length: 15 residues. Trimming at V came to 0 bases and at J to 9 bases, leaving 10 bases not matched to a gene. Full variable domain (remainder filled in from reference TRBV5-1 and TRBJ2-7): KAGVTQTPRYLIKTRGQQVTLSCSPISGHRSVSWYQQTPGQGLQFLFEYFSETQRNKGNFPGRFSGRQFSNSRSEMNVSTLELGDSALYLCASSLAPTSGLGQYFGPGTRLTVT.

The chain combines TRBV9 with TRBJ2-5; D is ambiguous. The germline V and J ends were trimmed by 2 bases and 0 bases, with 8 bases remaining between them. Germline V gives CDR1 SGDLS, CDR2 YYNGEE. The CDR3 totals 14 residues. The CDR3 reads CASSVGSYQETQYF. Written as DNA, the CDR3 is TGTGCCAGCAGCGTGGGCAGTTACCAAGAGACCCAGTACTTC.

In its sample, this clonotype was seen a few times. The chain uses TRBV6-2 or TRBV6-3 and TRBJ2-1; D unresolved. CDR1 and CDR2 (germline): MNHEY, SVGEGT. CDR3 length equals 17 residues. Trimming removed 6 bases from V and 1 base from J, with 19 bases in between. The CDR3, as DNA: TGTGCCAGCAGGCACTACTCGCGAAAGGATTCCTACAATGAGCAGTTCTTC. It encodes CASRHYSRKDSYNEQFF.

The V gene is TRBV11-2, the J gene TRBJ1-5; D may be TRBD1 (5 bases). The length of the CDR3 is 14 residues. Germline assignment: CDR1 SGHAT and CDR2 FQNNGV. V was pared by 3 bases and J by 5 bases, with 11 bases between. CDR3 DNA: TGTGCCAGCAGCTTGGGGGGGAATGATCAGCCCCAGCATTTT. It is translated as CASSLGGNDQPQHF.

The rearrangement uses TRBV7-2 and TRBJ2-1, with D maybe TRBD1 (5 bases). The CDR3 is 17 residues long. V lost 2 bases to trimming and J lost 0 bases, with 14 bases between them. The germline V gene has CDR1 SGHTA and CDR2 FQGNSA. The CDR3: CASSLFSRQSSYNEQFF. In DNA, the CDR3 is TGTGCCAGCAGCTTATTCTCCAGACAGAGCTCCTACAATGAGCAGTTCTTC. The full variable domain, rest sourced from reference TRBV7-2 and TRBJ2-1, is GAGVSQSPSNKVTEKGKDVELRCDPISGHTALYWYRQSLGQGLEFLIYFQGNSAPDKSGLPSDRFSAERTGGSVSTLTIQRTQQEDSAVYLCASSLFSRQSSYNEQFFGPGTRLTVL.

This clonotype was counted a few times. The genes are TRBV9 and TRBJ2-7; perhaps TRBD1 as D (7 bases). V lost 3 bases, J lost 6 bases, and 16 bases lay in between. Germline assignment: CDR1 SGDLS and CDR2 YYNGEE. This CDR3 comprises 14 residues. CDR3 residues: CASSAEDREAEQYF. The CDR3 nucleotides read TGTGCCAGCAGCGCGGAAGACAGGGAGGCCGAGCAGTACTTC.

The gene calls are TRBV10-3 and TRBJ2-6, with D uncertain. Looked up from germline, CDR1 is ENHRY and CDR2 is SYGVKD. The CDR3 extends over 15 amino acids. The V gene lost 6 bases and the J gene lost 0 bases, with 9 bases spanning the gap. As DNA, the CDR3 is TGTGCCATCAGCCTCGGAGACTCTGGGGCCAACGTCCTGACTTTC. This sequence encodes CAISLGDSGANVLTF.

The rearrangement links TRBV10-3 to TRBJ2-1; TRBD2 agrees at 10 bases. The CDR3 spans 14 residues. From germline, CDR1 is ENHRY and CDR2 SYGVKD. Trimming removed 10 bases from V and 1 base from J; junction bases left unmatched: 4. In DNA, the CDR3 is TGTGCCACTAAAGCGGGAGGGTCCTACAATGAGCAGTTCTTC. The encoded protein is CATKAGGSYNEQFF.

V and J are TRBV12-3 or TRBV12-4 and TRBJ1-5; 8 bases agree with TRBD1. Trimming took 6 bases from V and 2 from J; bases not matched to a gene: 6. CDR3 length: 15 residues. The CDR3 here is CASRNGQGGNQPQHF. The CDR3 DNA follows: TGTGCCAGCAGGAACGGACAGGGAGGCAATCAGCCCCAGCATTTT.

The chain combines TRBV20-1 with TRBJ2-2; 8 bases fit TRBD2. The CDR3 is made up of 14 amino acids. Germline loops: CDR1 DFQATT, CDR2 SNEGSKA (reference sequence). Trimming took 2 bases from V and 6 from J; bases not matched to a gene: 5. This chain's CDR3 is CSARPREGPGELFF. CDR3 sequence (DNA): TGCAGTGCTAGACCCCGGGAGGGCCCCGGGGAGCTGTTTTTT.

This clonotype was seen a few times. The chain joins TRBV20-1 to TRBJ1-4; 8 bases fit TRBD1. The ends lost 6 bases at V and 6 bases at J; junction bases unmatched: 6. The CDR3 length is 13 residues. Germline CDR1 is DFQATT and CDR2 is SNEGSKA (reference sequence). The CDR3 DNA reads TGCAGTGCCACGGACAGGGTCTATGAAAAACTGTTTTTT. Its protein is CSATDRVYEKLFF.

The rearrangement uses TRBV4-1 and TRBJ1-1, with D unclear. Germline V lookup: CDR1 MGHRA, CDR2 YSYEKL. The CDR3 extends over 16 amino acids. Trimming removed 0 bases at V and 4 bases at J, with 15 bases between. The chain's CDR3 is CASSQDPGAVSTEAFF. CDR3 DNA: TGCGCCAGCAGCCAAGACCCCGGCGCAGTCAGCACTGAAGCTTTCTTT.